This TCR beta chain was sequenced in a study of T cell changes during pregnancy in multiple sclerosis. TCRdb's copy holds only in-frame clones and misses some; the assay was immunoSEQ multiplex PCR. This sample has 75,000 to 95,000 clones, with roughly 93% found just once. The CDR3 contains 14 residues. CDR1 and CDR2 from the germline V gene are MNHEY and SMNVEV (reference sequence). The V gene end was trimmed by 7 bases and the J gene end by 6 bases; junction bases not matched to a gene: 8. This TCR was recovered from a female donor with multiple sclerosis, enrolled in a pregnancy study. J is TRBJ2-1 and V is TRBV27, with TRBD2 matching over 8 bases. Sequences were derived from peripheral blood, sampled in the second trimester of pregnancy. CDR3 bases: TGTGCCAGCACCATAGCGGGATCGGGCAATGAGCAGTTCTTC. Translation: CASTIAGSGNEQFF.